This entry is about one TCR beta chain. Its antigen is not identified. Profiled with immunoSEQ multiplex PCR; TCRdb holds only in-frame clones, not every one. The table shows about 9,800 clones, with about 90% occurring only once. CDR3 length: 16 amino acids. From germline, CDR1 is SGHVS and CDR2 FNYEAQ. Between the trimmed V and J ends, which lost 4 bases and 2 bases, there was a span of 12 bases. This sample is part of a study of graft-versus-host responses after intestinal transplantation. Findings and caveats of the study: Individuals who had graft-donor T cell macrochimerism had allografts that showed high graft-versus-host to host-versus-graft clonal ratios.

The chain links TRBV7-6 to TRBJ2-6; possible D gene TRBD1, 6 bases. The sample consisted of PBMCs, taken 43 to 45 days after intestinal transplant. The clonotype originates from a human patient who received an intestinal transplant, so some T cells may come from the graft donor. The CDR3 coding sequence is TGTGCCAGCAGCTGGGGATACAGGGCTGGGGCCAACGTCCTGACTTTC. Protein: CASSWGYRAGANVLTF.